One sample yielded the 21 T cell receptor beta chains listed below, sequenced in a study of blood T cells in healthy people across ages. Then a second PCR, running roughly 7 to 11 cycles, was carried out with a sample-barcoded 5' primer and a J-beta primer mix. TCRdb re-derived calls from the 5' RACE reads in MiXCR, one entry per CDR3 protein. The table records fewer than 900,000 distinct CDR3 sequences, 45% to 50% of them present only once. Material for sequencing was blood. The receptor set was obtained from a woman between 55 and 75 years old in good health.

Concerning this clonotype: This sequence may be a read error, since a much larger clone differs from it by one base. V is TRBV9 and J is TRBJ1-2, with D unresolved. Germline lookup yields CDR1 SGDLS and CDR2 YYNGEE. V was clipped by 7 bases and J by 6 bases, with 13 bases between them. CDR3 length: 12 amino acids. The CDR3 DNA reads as TGTGCCAGCGGCCCCGTCGAGGATGGCTACACCTTC. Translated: CASGPVEDGYTF.

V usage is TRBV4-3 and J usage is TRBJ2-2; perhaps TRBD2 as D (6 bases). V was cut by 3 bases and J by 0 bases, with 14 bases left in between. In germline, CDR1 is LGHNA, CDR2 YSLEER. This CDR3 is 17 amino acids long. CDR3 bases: TGCGCCAGCAGCCAGGGAATGGAGCGGGCGAACACCGGGGAGCTGTTTTTT. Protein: CASSQGMERANTGELFF.

Here the CDR3 reads CASSPTGQGEDGYTF. Here the CDR3 DNA reads TGTGCCAGCAGTCCTACCGGACAGGGGGAGGATGGCTACACCTTC. The chain couples TRBV9 to TRBJ1-2, with TRBD1 matching 10 bases. This CDR3 comprises 15 residues. V gave up 5 bases and J gave up 6 bases; unmatched junction bases: 10. Germline lookup yields CDR1 SGDLS and CDR2 YYNGEE.

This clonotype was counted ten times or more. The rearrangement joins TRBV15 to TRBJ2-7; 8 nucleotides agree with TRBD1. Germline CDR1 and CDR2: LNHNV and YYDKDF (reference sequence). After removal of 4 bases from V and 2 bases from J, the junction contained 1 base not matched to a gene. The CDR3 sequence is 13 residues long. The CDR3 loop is CATSKDRAYEQYF. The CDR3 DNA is TGTGCCACCAGCAAGGACAGGGCCTACGAGCAGTACTTC.

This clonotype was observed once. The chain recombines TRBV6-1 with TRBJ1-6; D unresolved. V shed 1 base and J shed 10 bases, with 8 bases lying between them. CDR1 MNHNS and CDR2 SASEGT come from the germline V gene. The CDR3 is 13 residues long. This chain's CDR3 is CASSEEEESPLHF. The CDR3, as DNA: TGTGCCAGCAGTGAAGAGGAAGAATCACCCCTCCACTTT.

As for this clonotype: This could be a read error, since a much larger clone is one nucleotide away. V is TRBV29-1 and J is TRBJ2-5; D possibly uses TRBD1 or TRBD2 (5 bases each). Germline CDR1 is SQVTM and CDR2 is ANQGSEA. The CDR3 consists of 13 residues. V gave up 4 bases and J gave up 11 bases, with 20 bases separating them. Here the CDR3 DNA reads TGCAGCGTTGTCGGGGTTGGGACCTACAAGCAGTACTTC. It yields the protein CSVVGVGTYKQYF. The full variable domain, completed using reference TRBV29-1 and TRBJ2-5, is SAVISQKPSRDICQRGTSLTIQCQVDSQVTMMFWYRQQPGQSLTLIATANQGSEATYESGFVIDKFPISRPNLTFSTLTVSNMSPEDSSIYLCSVVGVGTYKQYFGPGTRLLVL.

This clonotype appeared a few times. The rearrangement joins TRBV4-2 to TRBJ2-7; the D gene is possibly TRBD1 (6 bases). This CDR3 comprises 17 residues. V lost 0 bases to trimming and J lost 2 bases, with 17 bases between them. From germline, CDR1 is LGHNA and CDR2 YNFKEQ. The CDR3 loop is CASSQEVGTGSPYEQYF. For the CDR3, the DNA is TGTGCCAGCAGCCAAGAGGTCGGCACAGGGTCTCCCTACGAGCAGTACTTC.

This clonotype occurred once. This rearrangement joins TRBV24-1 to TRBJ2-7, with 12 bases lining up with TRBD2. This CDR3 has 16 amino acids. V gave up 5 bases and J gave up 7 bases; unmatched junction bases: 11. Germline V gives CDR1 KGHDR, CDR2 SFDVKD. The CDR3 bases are TGTGCCACCAGTGCCAGGACTAGCGGGAAGCTTCATGAGCAGTACTTC. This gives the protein CATSARTSGKLHEQYF.

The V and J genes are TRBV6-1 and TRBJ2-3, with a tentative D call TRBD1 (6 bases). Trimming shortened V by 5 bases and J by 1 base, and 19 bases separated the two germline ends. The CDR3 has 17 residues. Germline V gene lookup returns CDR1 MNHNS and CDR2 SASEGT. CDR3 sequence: CASSRLPRGKGTDTQYF. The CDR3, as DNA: TGTGCCAGCAGTCGCCTTCCCAGGGGAAAGGGCACAGATACGCAGTATTTT.

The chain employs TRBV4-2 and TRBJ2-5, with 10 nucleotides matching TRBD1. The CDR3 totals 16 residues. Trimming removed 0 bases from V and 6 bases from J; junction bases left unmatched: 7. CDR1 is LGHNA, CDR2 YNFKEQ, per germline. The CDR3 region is CASSQDTGQGGKTQYF. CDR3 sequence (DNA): TGTGCCAGCAGCCAAGATACCGGACAGGGGGGAAAGACCCAGTACTTC.

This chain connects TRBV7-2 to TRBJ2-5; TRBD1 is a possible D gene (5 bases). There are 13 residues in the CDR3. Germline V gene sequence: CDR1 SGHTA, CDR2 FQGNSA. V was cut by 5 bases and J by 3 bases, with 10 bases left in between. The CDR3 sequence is CASSNGAKETQYF. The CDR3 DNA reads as TGTGCCAGCAGCAATGGGGCTAAAGAGACCCAGTACTTC.

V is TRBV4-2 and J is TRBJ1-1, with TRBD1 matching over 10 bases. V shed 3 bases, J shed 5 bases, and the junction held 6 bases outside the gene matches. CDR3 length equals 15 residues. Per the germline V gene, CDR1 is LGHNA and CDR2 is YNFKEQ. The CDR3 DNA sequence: TGTGCCAGCAGCCAGGGACAGGGGAGAGGGACTGAAGCTTTCTTT. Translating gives CASSQGQGRGTEAFF.

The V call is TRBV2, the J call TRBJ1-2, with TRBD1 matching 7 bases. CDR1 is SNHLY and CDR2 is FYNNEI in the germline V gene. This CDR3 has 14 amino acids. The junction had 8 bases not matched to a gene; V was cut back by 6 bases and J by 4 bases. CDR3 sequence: CASSPRGYIYGYTF. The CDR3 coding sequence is TGTGCCAGCAGCCCCAGGGGGTATATCTATGGCTACACCTTC.

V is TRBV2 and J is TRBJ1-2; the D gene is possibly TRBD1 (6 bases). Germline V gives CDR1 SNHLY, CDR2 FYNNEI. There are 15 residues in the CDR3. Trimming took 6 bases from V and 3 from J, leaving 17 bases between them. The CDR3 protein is CASRDHREWDYGYTF. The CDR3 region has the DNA TGTGCCAGCAGGGACCACAGGGAATGGGACTATGGCTACACCTTC.

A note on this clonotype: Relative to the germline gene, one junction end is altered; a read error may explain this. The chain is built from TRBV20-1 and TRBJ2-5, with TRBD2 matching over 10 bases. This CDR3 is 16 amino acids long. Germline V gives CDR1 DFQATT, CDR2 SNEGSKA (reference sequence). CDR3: CSARDAAGGPGETRYF. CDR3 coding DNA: TGCAGTGCTAGAGATGCAGCGGGGGGGCCGGGGGAGACCCGGTACTTC.

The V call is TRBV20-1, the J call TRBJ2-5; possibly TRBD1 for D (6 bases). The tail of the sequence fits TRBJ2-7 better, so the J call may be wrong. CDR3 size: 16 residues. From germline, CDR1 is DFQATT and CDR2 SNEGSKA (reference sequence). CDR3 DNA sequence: TGCAGTGCCTCCCAAACTTCCGGGACAATCTCCTACGAGCAGTACTTC. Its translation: CSASQTSGTISYEQYF.

Here the CDR3 reads CASSPGLAFSTDTQYF. The CDR3 nucleotides are TGTGCCAGCAGCCCGGGACTAGCTTTTAGCACAGATACGCAGTATTTT. J is TRBJ2-3 and V is TRBV5-5; 9 bases are a match to TRBD2. CDR1 is SGHKS and CDR2 is YYEKEE in the germline V gene (reference sequence). The CDR3 runs 16 residues. With 4 bases clipped from V and 0 bases from J, the junction kept 6 bases outside the gene matches.

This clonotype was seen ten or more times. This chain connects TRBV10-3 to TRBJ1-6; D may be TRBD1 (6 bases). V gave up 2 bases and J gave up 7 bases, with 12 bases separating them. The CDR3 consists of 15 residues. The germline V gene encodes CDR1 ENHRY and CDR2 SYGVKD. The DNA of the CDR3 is TGTGCCATCAGTGAGCCGGACAGACCCAATTCACCCCTCCACTTT. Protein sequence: CAISEPDRPNSPLHF.

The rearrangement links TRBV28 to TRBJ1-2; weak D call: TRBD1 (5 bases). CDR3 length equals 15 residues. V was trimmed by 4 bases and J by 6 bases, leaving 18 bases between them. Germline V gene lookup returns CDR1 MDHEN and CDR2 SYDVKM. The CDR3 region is CASSSPAGMVNGYTF. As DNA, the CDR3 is TGTGCCAGCAGTTCTCCCGCAGGGATGGTTAATGGCTACACCTTC.

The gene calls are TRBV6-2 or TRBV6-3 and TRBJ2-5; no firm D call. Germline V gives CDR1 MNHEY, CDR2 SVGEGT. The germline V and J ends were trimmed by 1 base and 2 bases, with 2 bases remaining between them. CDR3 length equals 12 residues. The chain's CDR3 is CASSYWQETQYF. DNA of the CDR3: TGTGCCAGCAGTTACTGGCAAGAGACCCAGTACTTC.

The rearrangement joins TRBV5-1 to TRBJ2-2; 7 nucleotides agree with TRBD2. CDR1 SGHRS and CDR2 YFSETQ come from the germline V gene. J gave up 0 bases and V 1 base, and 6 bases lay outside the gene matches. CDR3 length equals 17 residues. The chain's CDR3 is CASSLFSGVANTGELFF. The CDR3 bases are TGCGCCAGCAGCTTGTTCAGCGGGGTCGCGAACACCGGGGAGCTGTTTTTT.